In this sample, the clone carrying this T cell receptor beta chain turned up a few times. Its matching antigen is unknown. The data derive from a study of cytomegalovirus exposure and HLA in healthy donors. Study-wide background: Assignment to the Caucasian-associated ancestry cluster applied to around 76% of the approximately 360 genotyped donors.

PCR primers comprised 60 Vbeta and 13 Jbeta primers. The table came from immunoSEQ multiplex PCR; TCRdb's copy has only in-frame clones and leaves some out. The sample holds around 130,000 clones; 61% are singletons and the top ten take around 2%. V was clipped by 4 bases and J by 5 bases, with 18 bases between them. Looked up from germline, CDR1 is SGHVS and CDR2 is FQNEAQ. CDR3 length: 15 amino acids. Study findings and constraints: Within an earlier analysis, most TCR beta V segments proved productive either about 87% or about 30% of the time. In a later analysis, a missense DCLRE1C variant was linked to TCR beta V- and J-gene trimming.

The chain employs TRBV7-8 and TRBJ2-7, with D possibly being TRBD1 (5 bases). This receptor was identified in a male donor in good health and CMV-seronegative. The sample comprised PBMCs. The CDR3 spells CASSSSQGSRDEQYF. The CDR3 DNA is TGTGCCAGCAGCTCCTCCCAGGGCTCCCGGGACGAGCAGTACTTC.